Listed here are 26 T cell receptor beta chains from one sample, sequenced in a study of shared clonotypes between healthy human individuals. Sequenced by immunoSEQ multiplex PCR; TCRdb stores in-frame clones only, minus some. The repertoire holds about 2 million clones, with roughly 94% as singletons. Source material: naive CD4+ T cells sorted from blood. Subset meaning: CD45RA+ positively selected. These receptors came from a man aged 18-30 years in good health.

This clone has a single count. V usage is TRBV7-9 and J usage is TRBJ1-5, with unresolved D. Trimming left V 2 bases short and J 5 bases short, with 16 bases between. The CDR3 runs to 16 residues. Germline V gene data show CDR1 as SEHNR and CDR2 as FQNEAQ (reference sequence). CDR3 nucleotide sequence: TGTGCCAGCAGCTTATCCGGACTTAGTCCCGATCAGCCCCAGCATTTT. Its translation: CASSLSGLSPDQPQHF.

The V and J genes are TRBV29-1 and TRBJ1-2; weak D call: TRBD1 (6 bases). CDR3 size: 14 residues. V lost 6 bases and J 0 bases, leaving 14 bases between the germline ends. Germline-derived CDR1 and CDR2 are SQVTM and ANQGSEA. In DNA form, the CDR3 reads TGCAGCGTGGCCTATGGGGGGCCTAACTATGGCTACACCTTC. Protein: CSVAYGGPNYGYTF.

This chain links TRBV29-1 with TRBJ2-5, with TRBD1 identical over 7 bases. The CDR3 is made up of 13 amino acids. Losses at the gene ends were 8 bases for V and 5 bases for J; bases not matched to a gene: 11. CDR1 SQVTM and CDR2 ANQGSEA come from the germline V gene. The DNA for the CDR3 is TGCAGCTGTGTTAGGGGCAGGGGGGAGACCCAGTACTTC. Amino acids: CSCVRGRGETQYF.

About this clone itself: The junction departs from the called germline gene at one end, perhaps through a read error. This rearrangement joins TRBV6-1 to TRBJ2-6; the D gene is possibly TRBD2 (5 bases). CDR1 is MNHNS and CDR2 is SASEGT in the germline V gene. The CDR3 covers 15 residues. CDR3 coding DNA: TGTGCCAGCAGGGAAGCCGGGACTGGGGCCAACGTCCTGACTTTC. Its translation: CASREAGTGANVLTF.

The chain combines TRBV6-5 with TRBJ2-3; 11 positions match TRBD1. The CDR3 is made up of 15 amino acids. Germline CDR1 MNHEY, CDR2 SVGAGI. With V trimmed by 10 bases and J by 2 bases, 8 bases remained unmatched. This chain's CDR3 is CATGDRGETTDTQYF. The CDR3 DNA reads as TGTGCCACCGGGGACAGGGGGGAAACCACAGATACGCAGTATTTT.

This clone was counted a single time. The chain carries TRBV9 and TRBJ2-2; D ambiguous. This CDR3 contains 14 residues. The germline V and J ends were trimmed by 2 bases and 7 bases, with 12 bases remaining between them. The germline CDR1 and CDR2 sequences are SGDLS and YYNGEE. The CDR3 DNA is TGTGCCAGCAGCGTCCAAACTATGGGCGGGGAGCTGTTTTTT. It translates to CASSVQTMGGELFF.

This clone has only one observation. V usage is TRBV9 and J usage is TRBJ2-3; 9 positions agree with TRBD1. The CDR3 covers 14 residues. The junction had 6 bases not matched to a gene; V was cut back by 5 bases and J by 5 bases. The germline V gene encodes CDR1 SGDLS and CDR2 YYNGEE. The CDR3: CASSLQGAQDTQYF. Written as DNA, the CDR3 is TGTGCCAGCAGTCTACAGGGGGCCCAAGATACGCAGTATTTT.

The chain links TRBV5-1 to TRBJ2-7; TRBD1 is a possible D gene (5 bases). CDR3 length: 15 amino acids. The germline V gene has CDR1 SGHRS and CDR2 YFSETQ. Trimming removed 0 bases at V and 1 base at J, with 11 bases between. DNA for the CDR3: TGCGCCAGCAGCTTGGGGCGACAGCGATCCTACGAGCAGTACTTC. It translates to CASSLGRQRSYEQYF.

The J gene is TRBJ1-1, the V gene TRBV7-9; D is possibly TRBD1 (5 bases). The V gene's germline CDR1 is SEHNR and CDR2 FQNEAQ (reference sequence). CDR3 length equals 14 residues. The V end lost 4 bases, the J end lost 1 base, and 10 bases lay between the germline ends. The CDR3 DNA reads TGTGCCAGCAGCTGGGGCGGGGGGAACACTGAAGCTTTCTTT. The encoded protein is CASSWGGGNTEAFF.

This clone was picked up one time. The same CDR3 arises from other DNA sequences in this sample as well. The genes are TRBV5-1 and TRBJ2-1; 9 nucleotides agree with TRBD2. The CDR3 length is 15 residues. Germline V lookup: CDR1 SGHRS, CDR2 YFSETQ. The ends lost 0 bases at V and 3 bases at J; junction bases unmatched: 1. The CDR3 sequence: CASSLGLADYNEQFF. The CDR3, as DNA: TGCGCCAGCAGCTTGGGACTAGCGGACTACAATGAGCAGTTCTTC.

This chain joins TRBV6-1 and TRBJ1-6; D gene ambiguous. V was cut by 2 bases and J by 4 bases, with 0 bases left in between. Germline lookup yields CDR1 MNHNS and CDR2 SASEGT. CDR3 length equals 12 residues. The CDR3 DNA is TGTGCCAGCAGTGAATATAATTCACCCCTCCACTTT. It translates to CASSEYNSPLHF.

In nucleotides, the CDR3 is TGTGCCAGCAGCTTGGAACCCACACGGACAGGGCTCTACAATGAGCAGTTCTTC. It specifies CASSLEPTRTGLYNEQFF. The chain carries TRBV5-6 and TRBJ2-1, with TRBD1 identical over 8 bases. Germline V CDR1 and CDR2: SGHDT, YYEEEE. With 0 bases clipped from V and 3 bases from J, the junction kept 11 bases outside the gene matches. CDR3 size: 18 residues.

The chain joins TRBV5-6 to TRBJ2-1, with 9 nucleotides matching TRBD1. V shed 4 bases, J shed 10 bases, and the junction held 12 bases outside the gene matches. The CDR3 is made up of 15 amino acids. Germline V gene sequence: CDR1 SGHDT, CDR2 YYEEEE. The CDR3 region has the DNA TGTGCCAGCAGCCAGCCCGGGACAGGGTCGGGAGAGCAGTTCTTC. Protein sequence: CASSQPGTGSGEQFF.

This chain joins TRBV5-4 and TRBJ2-1, with 12 positions matching TRBD2. Germline V CDR1 and CDR2: SGHNT, YYREEE (reference sequence). This CDR3 has 15 amino acids. The V segment lost 1 base and the J segment 9 bases; nucleotides outside the gene matches: 5. DNA for the CDR3: TGTGCCAGCAGCTTGATGACTAGCGGGAGTCGTGAGCAGTTCTTC. Translating it yields CASSLMTSGSREQFF.

This clone appeared once. This chain uses TRBV9 with TRBJ2-1; 8 bases are a match to TRBD1. Germline-derived CDR1 and CDR2 are SGDLS and YYNGEE. The CDR3 covers 20 residues. After removal of 4 bases from V and 3 bases from J, the junction contained 21 bases not matched to a gene. The CDR3 coding sequence is TGTGCCAGCAGCACTTCCGGGACAGGTGCTACTCGGGGTGACTACAATGAGCAGTTCTTC. Amino acid sequence: CASSTSGTGATRGDYNEQFF.

The J gene is TRBJ2-7, the V gene TRBV5-1; D might be TRBD1 (6 bases). Germline values: CDR1 SGHRS, CDR2 YFSETQ. This CDR3 is built from 13 residues. V was shortened by 4 bases and J by 6 bases, with 14 bases between the two germline ends. The CDR3 region is CASSQGLTGEQYF. The CDR3 DNA reads as TGCGCCAGCAGCCAGGGGTTGACGGGCGAGCAGTACTTC. Full variable domain (missing parts from reference TRBV5-1 and TRBJ2-7): KAGVTQTPRYLIKTRGQQVTLSCSPISGHRSVSWYQQTPGQGLQFLFEYFSETQRNKGNFPGRFSGRQFSNSRSEMNVSTLELGDSALYLCASSQGLTGEQYFGPGTRLTVT.

The rearrangement uses TRBV11-3 and TRBJ2-2; possibly TRBD2 for D (6 bases). Germline values: CDR1 SGHNT, CDR2 YENEEA. Trimming took 1 base from V and 7 from J, leaving 19 bases between them. This CDR3 has 17 residues. CDR3 residues: CASSLVKLPGASGELFF. In DNA, the CDR3 is TGTGCCAGCAGCTTAGTAAAGCTCCCGGGAGCCAGCGGGGAGCTGTTTTTT.

This chain uses TRBV6-1 with TRBJ2-7; D call uncertain. Germline V gene sequence: CDR1 MNHNS, CDR2 SASEGT. The CDR3 totals 15 residues. Trimming removed 4 bases from V and 2 bases from J, with 15 bases in between. The CDR3 DNA sequence: TGTGCCAGCAGTGTGTTGATCGGTTCTACCTACGAGCAGTACTTC. It codes for CASSVLIGSTYEQYF.

The chain carries TRBV29-1 and TRBJ1-5; D is perhaps TRBD1 (5 bases). CDR3 length: 14 residues. Looked up from germline, CDR1 is SQVTM and CDR2 is ANQGSEA. V lost 0 bases, J lost 2 bases, and 8 bases lay in between. The CDR3 region is CSVEEGVGNQPQHF. CDR3 sequence (DNA): TGCAGCGTTGAAGAAGGGGTAGGCAATCAGCCCCAGCATTTT. Full variable domain (missing parts from reference TRBV29-1 and TRBJ1-5): SAVISQKPSRDICQRGTSLTIQCQVDSQVTMMFWYRQQPGQSLTLIATANQGSEATYESGFVIDKFPISRPNLTFSTLTVSNMSPEDSSIYLCSVEEGVGNQPQHFGDGTRLSIL.

This chain links TRBV6-1 with TRBJ1-4; D not certain. Germline lookup yields CDR1 MNHNS and CDR2 SASEGT. Trimming removed 10 bases from V and 4 bases from J, with 13 bases in between. This CDR3 spans 13 amino acids. Written as DNA, the CDR3 is TGTGCCATCCGACGTGGCCTTAATGAAAAACTGTTTTTT. Its protein is CAIRRGLNEKLFF.

This rearrangement joins TRBV5-1 to TRBJ1-5; maybe TRBD1 (5 bases). CDR3 size: 15 residues. Germline CDR1 SGHRS, CDR2 YFSETQ. V was cut by 1 base and J by 1 base, with 9 bases left in between. CDR3 coding DNA: TGCGCCAGCAGCTTGACCGCAGGGAGCAATCAGCCCCAGCATTTT. Translated: CASSLTAGSNQPQHF.

Details on this clone: This same CDR3 is encoded by further DNA sequences in the sample. The genes are TRBV30 and TRBJ2-5, with 15 bases fitting TRBD2. This CDR3 spans 16 amino acids. V gave up 2 bases and J gave up 2 bases; unmatched junction bases: 3. Germline V gene lookup returns CDR1 GTSNPN and CDR2 SVGIG (reference sequence). CDR3 DNA sequence: TGTGCCTGGAGTCCCGGACTAGCGGGGGGGCAAGAGACCCAGTACTTC. Amino acid sequence: CAWSPGLAGGQETQYF.

The gene calls are TRBV7-6 and TRBJ2-2; 11 bases agree with TRBD2. Germline CDR1 SGHVS, CDR2 FNYEAQ. The trim removed 5 bases at V and 4 bases at J, leaving 0 bases unmatched. This CDR3 is built from 14 residues. CDR3 sequence reads: CASSGTSGTGELFF. The CDR3, as DNA: TGTGCCAGCAGCGGGACTAGCGGCACCGGGGAGCTGTTTTTT.

The genes are TRBV5-6 and TRBJ2-2; TRBD2 matches at 11 bases. The CDR3 covers 16 residues. From germline, CDR1 is SGHDT and CDR2 YYEEEE. V shed 5 bases, J shed 2 bases, and the junction held 5 bases outside the gene matches. The CDR3: CASRQTSGANTGELFF. CDR3 nucleotide sequence: TGTGCCAGCAGGCAGACTAGCGGGGCAAACACCGGGGAGCTGTTTTTT.

The rearrangement links TRBV4-1 to TRBJ2-7, with TRBD1 matching 10 bases. The CDR3 totals 14 residues. V was pared by 4 bases and J by 2 bases, with 2 bases of the junction left unmatched. Germline lookup yields CDR1 MGHRA and CDR2 YSYEKL. The chain's CDR3 is CASSPGTGAYEQYF. Here the CDR3 DNA reads TGCGCCAGCAGCCCTGGGACAGGGGCCTACGAGCAGTACTTC.

This clone was seen once. This chain connects TRBV1 to TRBJ2-5; the table gives TRBD1 as D, unverified against the DNA. TRBV1 counts as a pseudogene. The CDR3 is 14 amino acids. The CDR3: CTSSQGALQETQYF. DNA of the CDR3: TGCACCAGCAGCCAAGGGGCACTCCAAGAGACCCAGTACTTC.